A selection of T cell receptor beta chains follows, all from one sample in a study of T-cell memory formation after mild COVID-19. TCRdb itself ran the 5' RACE reads through MiXCR, one entry per CDR3 protein. This sample has some 250,000 distinct CDR3 sequences, with about 20% found just once. The specimen sequenced was PBMCs or a T cell subset sorted from them (not recorded which). The receptors here all came from a man aged 18 to 29 who had mild COVID-19 (a few samples of this study predate the infection). Cell type and time point are not known. Both conserved end residues are part of each CDR3. Each record gives: V gene, clone size, D gene, J gene, CDR3 DNA, CDR3 protein. The D gene is left open where the match is weak. Some rows mark clone size as missing; the rest say once, few, many or name a class of expanded clone.

TRBV4-2	NA	NA	TRBJ2-5	TGTGCCAGCAGCCATAAGAGTAGAGAAGAGACCCAGTACTTC	CASSHKSREETQYF
TRBV19	few	NA	TRBJ2-3	TGTGCCAGTAGTCTGTTGGGTCGATACTTAGATACGCAGTATTTT	CASSLLGRYLDTQYF
TRBV4-1	NA	NA	TRBJ2-7	TGCGCCAGCAGCCAAGTCGTGGGCAAGGCGGCCTACGAGCAGTACTTC	CASSQVVGKAAYEQYF
TRBV4-3	NA	TRBD1	TRBJ2-7	TGCGCCAGCAGCCAAGACACGGACAGGGACGAGCAGTACTTC	CASSQDTDRDEQYF
TRBV4-3	NA	NA	TRBJ2-1	TGCGCCAGCAGCCAAACGACCCCTTACTCCTACAATGAGCAGTTCTTC	CASSQTTPYSYNEQFF
TRBV20-1	few	TRBD1	TRBJ1-6	TGCAGTGCAGGGGACAGTAGAGGCTCACCCCTCCACTTT	CSAGDSRGSPLHF
TRBV12-3/TRBV12-4	few	TRBD2	TRBJ2-3	TGTGCCAGCAGTCGCGGACTAGCGGGGCGCACAGATACGCAGTATTTT	CASSRGLAGRTDTQYF
TRBV6-5	NA	TRBD1	TRBJ1-1	TGTGACAGCAGGGGGGGGTTCGGGACTGAAGCTTTCTTT	CDSRGGFGTEAFF
TRBV6-5	NA	NA	TRBJ2-2	TGTGCCAGCAGTTACTCGATACCAAACACCGGGGAGCTGTTTTTT	CASSYSIPNTGELFF
TRBV27	NA	NA	TRBJ1-6	TGTGCCACCACCAGGGGATCTGCTAATTCACCCCTCCACTTT	CATTRGSANSPLHF
TRBV7-9	NA	NA	TRBJ2-5	TGTGCCAGCAGCCTCGGGGATGGGGAGACCCAGTACTTC	CASSLGDGETQYF
TRBV7-3	many	NA	TRBJ2-5	TGTGCCAGCAGCTTGGACTATCAAGAGACCCAGTACTTC	CASSLDYQETQYF
TRBV20-1	few	TRBD2	TRBJ2-1	TGCAGTGCTAGATCCGGGACTAGCGGGGTGAACAATGAGCAGTTCTTC	CSARSGTSGVNNEQFF